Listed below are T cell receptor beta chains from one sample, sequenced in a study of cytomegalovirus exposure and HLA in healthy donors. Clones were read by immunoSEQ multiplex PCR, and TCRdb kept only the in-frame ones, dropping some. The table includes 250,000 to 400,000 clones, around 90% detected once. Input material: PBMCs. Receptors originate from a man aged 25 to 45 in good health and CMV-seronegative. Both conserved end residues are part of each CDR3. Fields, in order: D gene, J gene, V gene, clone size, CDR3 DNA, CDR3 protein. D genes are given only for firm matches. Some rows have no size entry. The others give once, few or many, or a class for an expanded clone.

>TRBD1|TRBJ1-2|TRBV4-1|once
TGCGCCAGCAGCCACCCGACAGGGTCTAACTATGGCTACACCTTC
CASSHPTGSNYGYTF
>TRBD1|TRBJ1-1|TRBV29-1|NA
TGCAGCGTTGAGACAGGGGTGAGCACTGAAGCTTTCTTT
CSVETGVSTEAFF
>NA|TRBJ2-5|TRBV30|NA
TGTGCCTGGAGTACAGGGTTATGGCAAGAGACCCAGTACTTC
CAWSTGLWQETQYF
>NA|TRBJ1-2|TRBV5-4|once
TGTGCCAGCAGCTCACTGATGAAGCGACACTATGGCTACACCTTC
CASSSLMKRHYGYTF
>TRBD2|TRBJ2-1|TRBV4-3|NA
TGCGCCAGCAAAGCGGGGGGCTCGTCGACGGAGCAGTTCTTC
CASKAGGSSTEQFF
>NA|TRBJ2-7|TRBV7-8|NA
TGTGCCAGCAGCTCAGGGAAGAGTGCCACAGCGCGAACCTACGAGCAGTACTTC
CASSSGKSATARTYEQYF
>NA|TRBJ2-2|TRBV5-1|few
TGCGCCAGCAGCCACAGTCTGGAGCTGTTTTTT
CASSHSLELFF
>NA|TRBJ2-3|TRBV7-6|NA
TGTGCCAGCAGCTTAGCGCGGGGCGGCCGCACAGATACGCAGTATTTT
CASSLARGGRTDTQYF
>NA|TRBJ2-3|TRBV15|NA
TGTGCCACCAGCAGAGATTCGGGGGGCAGAGATACGCAGTATTTT
CATSRDSGGRDTQYF
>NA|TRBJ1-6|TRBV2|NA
TGTGCCAGCAGTGAAGAGGAAGGGGGATATAATTCACCCCTCCACTTT
CASSEEEGGYNSPLHF
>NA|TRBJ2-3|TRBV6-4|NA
TGTGCCAGCAGTGAGGGTCGGGATACAGATACGCAGTATTTT
CASSEGRDTDTQYF
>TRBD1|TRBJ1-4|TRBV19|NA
TGTGCCACATCGGACAGGGGCGATACAACTAATGAAAAACTGTTTTTT
CATSDRGDTTNEKLFF
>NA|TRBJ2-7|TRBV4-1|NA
TGCGCCAGCAGCCAAGGAGGGGGAGAGCAGTACTTC
CASSQGGGEQYF
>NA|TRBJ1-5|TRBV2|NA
TGTGCCAGCAGGGGCACATTTAGCAATCAGCCCCAGCATTTT
CASRGTFSNQPQHF
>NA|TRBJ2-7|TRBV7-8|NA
TGTGCCAGCAGCTTTCCATCGGGGTTAGGAAATTACGAGCAGTACTTC
CASSFPSGLGNYEQYF
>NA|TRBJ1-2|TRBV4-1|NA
TGCGCCAGCAGCCAATTGACAGGAGACAACTATGGCTACACCTTC
CASSQLTGDNYGYTF
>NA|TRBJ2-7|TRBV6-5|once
TGTGCCGCTGGCAGGGAATACGAGCAGTACTTC
CAAGREYEQYF
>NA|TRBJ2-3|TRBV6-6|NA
TGTGCCAGCAGTTACTCGATTTTGAGGGCAGATACGCAGTATTTT
CASSYSILRADTQYF
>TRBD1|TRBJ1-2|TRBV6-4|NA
TGTGCCAGCAGTTCGGACAGGGTTGGTGGCTACACCTTC
CASSSDRVGGYTF
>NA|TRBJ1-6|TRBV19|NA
TGTGCCAGTAGTGAACAGGGTCGGTCACCCCTCCACTTT
CASSEQGRSPLHF
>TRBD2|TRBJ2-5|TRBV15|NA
TGTGCCACCAGCAGAGACCTTTCAGCTAGCGGGGGGGGCCCGTACCAAGAGACCCAGTACTTC
CATSRDLSASGGGPYQETQYF
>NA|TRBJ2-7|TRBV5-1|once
TGCGCCAGCAGCTCAAATCTAGACGAGCAGTACTTC
CASSSNLDEQYF
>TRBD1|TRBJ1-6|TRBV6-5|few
TGTGCCAGCAGTCCCGGGACAGGGGTTTCACCCCTCCACTTT
CASSPGTGVSPLHF
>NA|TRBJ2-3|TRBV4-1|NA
TGCGCCAGCAGCCAAACACGGGGTGGCGCCGGGGATACGCAGTATTTT
CASSQTRGGAGDTQYF
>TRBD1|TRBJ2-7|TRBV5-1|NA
TGCGCCAGCAGCTTGACCGGGACAGGGGGTTACGAGCAGTACTTC
CASSLTGTGGYEQYF
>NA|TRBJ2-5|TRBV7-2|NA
TGTGCCAGCAGCTTAGGGGGCCAAAGGTCGGAGACCCAGTACTTC
CASSLGGQRSETQYF
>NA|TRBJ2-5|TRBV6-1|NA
TGTGCCAGCAGTGAAGGGCTAGCCCACTTGGGGGAGACCCAGTACTTC
CASSEGLAHLGETQYF
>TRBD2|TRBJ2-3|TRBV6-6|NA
TGTGCCAGCATCCGGAGGACTAGCGGGGGTTCAGATACGCAGTATTTT
CASIRRTSGGSDTQYF
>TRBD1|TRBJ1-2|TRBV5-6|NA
TGTGCCAGCAGCTTGCAGGGGGGAAACTATGGCTACACCTTC
CASSLQGGNYGYTF
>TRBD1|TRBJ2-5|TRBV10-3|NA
TGTGCCATCAGTGAGCCGGGACAGAGAATAGAGACCCAGTACTTC
CAISEPGQRIETQYF
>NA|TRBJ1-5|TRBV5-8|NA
TGTGCCAGCAGCTTGGTAGGGGACAATCAGCCCCAGCATTTT
CASSLVGDNQPQHF
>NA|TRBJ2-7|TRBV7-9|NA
TGTGCCAGCAGTCGCCAACAGGGAGGGGAACTCGACTACGAGCAGTACTTC
CASSRQQGGELDYEQYF
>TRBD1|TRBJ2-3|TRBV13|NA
TGTGCCAGCAGCTCAGGGGGCAGGGGCACAGATACGCAGTATTTT
CASSSGGRGTDTQYF
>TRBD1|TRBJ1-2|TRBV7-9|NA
TGTGCCAGCAGCCACGGGACAGCAAGCTATGGCTACACCTTC
CASSHGTASYGYTF
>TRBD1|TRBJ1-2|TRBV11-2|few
TGTGCCAGCAGCCAAGCAGGGACAGATTATGGCTACACCTTC
CASSQAGTDYGYTF
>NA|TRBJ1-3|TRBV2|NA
TGTGCCAGCAGTAATCAGGGGTTCGGAAACACCATATATTTT
CASSNQGFGNTIYF
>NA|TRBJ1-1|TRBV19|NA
TGTGCCAGTAGCCGCGGGGGGTTGAACACTGAAGCTTTCTTT
CASSRGGLNTEAFF
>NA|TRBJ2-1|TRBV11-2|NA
TGTGCCAGCAGCTTTAACTACCCCAATGAGCAGTTCTTC
CASSFNYPNEQFF
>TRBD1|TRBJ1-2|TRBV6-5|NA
TGTGCCAGCCGCAAAACAGGGGACTATGGCTACACCTTC
CASRKTGDYGYTF
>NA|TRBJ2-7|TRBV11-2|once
TGTGCCAGCAGCTCCCGGGACAACTCCTACGAGCAGTACTTC
CASSSRDNSYEQYF
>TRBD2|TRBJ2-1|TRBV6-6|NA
TGTGCCAGCAGTTACACCCTAGCGGGGGGCCACAATGAGCAGTTCTTC
CASSYTLAGGHNEQFF
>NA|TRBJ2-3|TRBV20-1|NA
TGCAGTGCTAGCTTCACAGATACGCAGTATTTT
CSASFTDTQYF
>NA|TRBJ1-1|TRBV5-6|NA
TGTGCCAGCAGGGTACGAAGGGGTGTCACTGAAGCTTTCTTT
CASRVRRGVTEAFF
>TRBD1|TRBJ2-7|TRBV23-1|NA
TGCGCCAAGGCCGGGACAGGGGGCCACGAGCAGTACTTC
CAKAGTGGHEQYF
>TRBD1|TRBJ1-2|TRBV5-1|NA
TGCGCCAGCAGCCCGGGCAACAGGGGGGAGGGAAACTATGGCTACACCTTC
CASSPGNRGEGNYGYTF